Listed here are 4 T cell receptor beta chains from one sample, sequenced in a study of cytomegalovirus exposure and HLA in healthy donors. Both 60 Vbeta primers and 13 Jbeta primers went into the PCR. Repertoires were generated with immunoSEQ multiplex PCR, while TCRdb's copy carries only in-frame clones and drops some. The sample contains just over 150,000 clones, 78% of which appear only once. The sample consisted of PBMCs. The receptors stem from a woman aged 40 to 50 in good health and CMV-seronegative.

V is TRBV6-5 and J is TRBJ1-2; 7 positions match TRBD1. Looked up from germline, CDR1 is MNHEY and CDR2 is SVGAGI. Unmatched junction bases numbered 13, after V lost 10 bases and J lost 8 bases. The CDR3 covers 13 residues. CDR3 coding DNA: TGTGCCACTTCCGGACAGGCAAGGGGAGGCTACACCTTC. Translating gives CATSGQARGGYTF.

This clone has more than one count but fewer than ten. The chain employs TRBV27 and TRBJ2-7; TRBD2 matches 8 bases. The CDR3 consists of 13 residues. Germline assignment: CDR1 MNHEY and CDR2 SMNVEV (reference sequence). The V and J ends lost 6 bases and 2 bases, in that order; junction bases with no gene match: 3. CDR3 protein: CASSSGGPYEQYF. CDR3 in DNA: TGTGCCAGCAGCAGCGGGGGACCCTACGAGCAGTACTTC.

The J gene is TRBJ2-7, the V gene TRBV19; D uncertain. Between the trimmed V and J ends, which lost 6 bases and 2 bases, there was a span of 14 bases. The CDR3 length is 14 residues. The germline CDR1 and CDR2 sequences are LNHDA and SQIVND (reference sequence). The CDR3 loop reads CASRREEPPYEQYF. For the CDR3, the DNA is TGTGCCAGTAGAAGAGAAGAACCCCCCTACGAGCAGTACTTC.

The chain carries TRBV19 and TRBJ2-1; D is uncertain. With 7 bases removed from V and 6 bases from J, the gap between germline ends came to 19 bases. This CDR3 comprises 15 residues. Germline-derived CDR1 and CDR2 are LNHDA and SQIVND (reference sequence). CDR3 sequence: CASNRGRTFGNEQFF. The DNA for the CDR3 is TGTGCCAGTAATCGCGGCAGAACTTTCGGCAATGAGCAGTTCTTC.